These 16 T cell receptor beta chains were all obtained from the same sample, sequenced in a study of early T cells in non-severe SARS-CoV-2 infection. TCRdb called the 5' RACE reads again in MiXCR, with one record for every CDR3 protein. In the table there are approximately 50,000 distinct CDR3 sequences, more than 10% of which are singletons. The input for sequencing was whole blood, taken at baseline. Source of these receptors: an adult who was a healthcare worker with PCR-confirmed SARS-CoV-2 infection or an uninfected control (not recorded which).

This rearrangement joins TRBV7-2 to TRBJ2-1, with 10 bases matching TRBD2. The CDR3 loop spans 18 amino acids. Germline assignment: CDR1 SGHTA and CDR2 FQGNSA. The junction had 11 bases not matched to a gene; V was cut back by 0 bases and J by 6 bases. The CDR3 bases are TGTGCCAGCAGCTTAGCGTTTTGGGCTAGCGGGAGTGGCAATGAGCAGTTCTTC. This codes for CASSLAFWASGSGNEQFF.

This clonotype was observed at least ten times. The rearrangement uses TRBV5-4 and TRBJ2-7; 8 positions agree with TRBD2. Germline CDR1 is SGHNT and CDR2 is YYREEE (reference sequence). This CDR3 contains 12 residues. V trimming: 2 bases; J trimming: 11 bases; junction bases outside the gene matches: 6. The CDR3 protein is CASSLREGHEYF. In DNA form, the CDR3 reads TGTGCCAGCAGCTTACGGGAGGGCCACGAGTACTTC. The full variable domain, with the rest looked up from reference TRBV5-4 and TRBJ2-7, is ETGVTQSPTHLIKTRGQQVTLRCSSQSGHNTVSWYQQALGQGPQFIFQYYREEENGRGNFPPRFSGLQFPNYSSELNVNALELDDSALYLCASSLREGHEYFGPGTRLTVT.

This sequence joins TRBV19 and TRBJ2-1; TRBD2 agrees at 12 bases. The CDR3 contains 16 residues. V lost 2 bases and J lost 7; bases outside the gene matches: 6. Germline-derived CDR1 and CDR2 are LNHDA and SQIVND (reference sequence). CDR3 in amino acids: CASSIIRLAGDNEQFF. In DNA form, the CDR3 reads TGTGCCAGTAGTATAATCCGACTAGCGGGAGATAATGAGCAGTTCTTC.

This clonotype was observed at least ten times. V gene TRBV4-3 combines with J gene TRBJ2-6; no definite D call. CDR1 and CDR2 from the germline V gene are LGHNA and YSLEER. The CDR3 is made up of 16 amino acids. V lost 0 bases, J lost 0 bases, and 6 bases lay in between. The CDR3 coding sequence is TGCGCCAGCAGCCAAGAGGTTACCTCTGGGGCCAACGTCCTGACTTTC. Translating gives CASSQEVTSGANVLTF.

The chain has TRBV20-1 and TRBJ1-5; D not certain. Trimming removed 3 bases at V and 0 bases at J, with 9 bases between. The CDR3 is 14 amino acids. CDR1 and CDR2 from the germline V gene are DFQATT and SNEGSKA (reference sequence). CDR3 DNA sequence: TGCAGTGCTAGGGGCCTTTATAGCAATCAGCCCCAGCATTTT. It specifies CSARGLYSNQPQHF.

In this sample, this clonotype turned up a few times. The chain recombines TRBV29-1 with TRBJ2-7, with a weak D call TRBD2 (7 bases). CDR1 and CDR2 from the germline V gene are SQVTM and ANQGSEA. The V gene lost 2 bases and the J gene lost 0 bases, with 17 bases spanning the gap. CDR3 length equals 16 residues. The CDR3, as DNA: TGCAGCGTTGAAATCTCAGGGGCTAGCGGCTCCTACGAGCAGTACTTC. Amino acids: CSVEISGASGSYEQYF.

In this sample, this clonotype turned up a few times. V and J are TRBV12-3 or TRBV12-4 and TRBJ2-1; 14 bases line up with TRBD2. V shed 6 bases, J shed 8 bases, and the junction held 6 bases outside the gene matches. The CDR3 is 15 residues long. This CDR3 reads CASRGLAGVFDEQFF. In DNA form, the CDR3 reads TGTGCCAGCAGGGGACTAGCGGGAGTTTTCGATGAGCAGTTCTTC.

This clonotype was found a few times. The chain employs TRBV7-9 and TRBJ1-4; 7 bases are shared with TRBD1. From germline, CDR1 is SEHNR and CDR2 FQNEAQ (reference sequence). This CDR3 has 16 residues. V gave up 4 bases and J gave up 5 bases; unmatched junction bases: 10. CDR3 amino acids: CASSSADRATNEKLFF. The CDR3 DNA sequence: TGTGCCAGCAGCTCGGCCGACAGGGCGACAAATGAAAAACTGTTTTTT.

The V call is TRBV12-3 or TRBV12-4, the J call TRBJ2-7; a weak D match, TRBD2 (5 bases). V lost 7 bases and J 5 bases, leaving 24 bases between the germline ends. CDR3 length: 16 amino acids. The CDR3 sequence is CASTLSVAGHRHEQYF. The DNA of the CDR3 is TGTGCCAGCACCCTAAGTGTGGCGGGTCATAGGCACGAGCAGTACTTC.

V is TRBV6-2 or TRBV6-3 and J is TRBJ2-3; D ambiguous. The CDR3 is 11 amino acids. The germline V gene has CDR1 MNHEY and CDR2 SVGEGT. The V end was cut by 4 bases, the J end by 5 bases, with 4 bases between. CDR3 bases: TGTGCCAGCAGTTCCGTAGATACGCAGTATTTT. It yields the protein CASSSVDTQYF.

This clonotype was recorded many times. The chain joins TRBV20-1 to TRBJ2-1, with 8 bases matching TRBD2. Germline V gene lookup returns CDR1 DFQATT and CDR2 SNEGSKA (reference sequence). There are 16 residues in the CDR3. J lost 2 bases, V lost 4 bases, and 10 bases had no gene match. CDR3 nucleotides: TGCAGTGCTACAGGTAACCCGGGACTAGCCTACAATGAGCAGTTCTTC. It is translated as CSATGNPGLAYNEQFF.

This clonotype has a count of ten or more. The V gene is TRBV2, the J gene TRBJ2-2, with unresolved D. The V end lost 3 bases, the J end lost 1 base, and 9 bases lay between the germline ends. The CDR3 length is 15 residues. The V gene's germline CDR1 is SNHLY and CDR2 FYNNEI. In DNA form, the CDR3 reads TGTGCCAGCAGTGACGGGCTACAGAACACCGGGGAGCTGTTTTTT. Its protein product is CASSDGLQNTGELFF.

CDR3 region: CASSLELVGTDEQYF. The CDR3 bases are TGTGCCAGCAGCTTAGAACTAGTGGGTACAGACGAGCAGTACTTC. The chain uses TRBV7-2 and TRBJ2-7; D is perhaps TRBD2 (5 bases). CDR3 length: 15 amino acids. V gave up 1 base and J gave up 5 bases, with 15 bases separating them. From germline, CDR1 is SGHTA and CDR2 FQGNSA. The full variable domain, rest sourced from reference TRBV7-2 and TRBJ2-7, is GAGVSQSPSNKVTEKGKDVELRCDPISGHTALYWYRQSLGQGLEFLIYFQGNSAPDKSGLPSDRFSAERTGGSVSTLTIQRTQQEDSAVYLCASSLELVGTDEQYFGPGTRLTVT.

This clonotype was counted only a few times. A read error may produce the germline difference seen at one junction end. The chain employs TRBV6-2 or TRBV6-3 and TRBJ1-1; TRBD1 matches at 7 bases. Germline V CDR1 and CDR2: MNHEY, SVGEGT. The CDR3 is made up of 13 amino acids. CDR3 residues: CASSQQGIAEVFF. The CDR3 nucleotides read TGTGCCAGCAGTCAACAGGGGATCGCTGAAGTTTTCTTT.

The chain couples TRBV14 to TRBJ2-2; 8 bases match TRBD1. Germline V gives CDR1 SGHDN, CDR2 FVKESK. Trimming cost V 1 base and J 5 bases; bases outside gene matches: 3. CDR3 size: 15 residues. The CDR3 DNA is TGTGCCAGCAGCCAAGGACAGGGGAAGACCGGGGAGCTGTTTTTT. It encodes CASSQGQGKTGELFF.

This clonotype is medium-sized. This sequence joins TRBV12-3 or TRBV12-4 and TRBJ2-7; D possibly corresponds to TRBD1 (6 bases). The CDR3 contains 13 residues. V lost 6 bases to trimming and J lost 0 bases, with 9 bases between them. CDR3 loop: CASSPDSSYEQYF. DNA for the CDR3: TGTGCCAGCAGCCCGGACAGCTCCTACGAGCAGTACTTC.